The 3 T cell receptor beta chains given below trace back to one sample, sequenced in a study of cytomegalovirus exposure and HLA in healthy donors. 13 Jbeta primers and 60 Vbeta primers were used for the PCR. Repertoires were generated with immunoSEQ multiplex PCR, while TCRdb's copy carries only in-frame clones and drops some. The sample lists approximately 140,000 clones; approximately 78% were seen once. The material sequenced was PBMCs. All receptors come from a human donor in good health.

The chain links TRBV29-1 to TRBJ2-5; 14 bases line up with TRBD2. The V segment lost 2 bases and the J segment 1 base; nucleotides outside the gene matches: 3. Germline V lookup: CDR1 SQVTM, CDR2 ANQGSEA. The length of the CDR3 is 16 residues. CDR3 residues: CSVERTSGRPQETQYF. CDR3 nucleotides: TGCAGCGTTGAAAGGACTAGCGGGAGGCCCCAAGAGACCCAGTACTTC.

V usage is TRBV5-6 and J usage is TRBJ2-1; D gene ambiguous. This CDR3 region has 13 residues. CDR1 and CDR2 from the germline V gene are SGHDT and YYEEEE. V was trimmed by 0 bases and J by 8 bases, leaving 9 bases between them. The CDR3 spells CASSLGARDEQFF. The CDR3 DNA follows: TGTGCCAGCAGCTTGGGCGCGCGCGATGAGCAGTTCTTC.

V gene TRBV4-2 combines with J gene TRBJ2-1; TRBD2 matches 10 bases. Germline-derived CDR1 and CDR2 are LGHNA and YNFKEQ. This CDR3 is built from 16 residues. V was clipped by 3 bases and J by 0 bases; unmatched bases: 2. For the CDR3, the DNA is TGTGCCAGCAGCCAGAGGACTAGCGGCTCCTACAATGAGCAGTTCTTC. Its protein is CASSQRTSGSYNEQFF.